The clone carrying this TCR beta chain was observed a few times. Its antigen is as yet unknown. This sample was included in a study of cytomegalovirus exposure and HLA in healthy donors. General study findings and limits: Specificity of a few CMV-associated chains for CMV antigens was verified in vitro. It was only CMV serostatus that was available as immune exposure information. Several top significant clusters appeared, in a later analysis, to be linked to common viral pathogens. Prediction of most subjects' HLA-A and HLA-B alleles by TCR beta sequences was reportedly accurate.

PCR involved 60 Vbeta and 13 Jbeta primers. The repertoire was sequenced with immunoSEQ multiplex PCR; TCRdb's copy has only in-frame clones and lacks some. This table holds 25,000 to 35,000 clones, 35% to 55% found once. This CDR3 spans 15 amino acids. The V gene's germline CDR1 is MGHRA and CDR2 YSYEKL. V was clipped by 1 base and J by 3 bases; unmatched bases: 4. The chain recombines TRBV4-1 with TRBJ1-1; 8 bases are shared with TRBD1. Sequenced material: PBMCs. The receptor's source is a woman aged 45-60 years in good health and CMV-seronegative. The CDR3 DNA sequence: TGCGCCAGCAGCCAAGGACAGGGGAGGGACACTGAAGCTTTCTTT. Protein product: CASSQGQGRDTEAFF.